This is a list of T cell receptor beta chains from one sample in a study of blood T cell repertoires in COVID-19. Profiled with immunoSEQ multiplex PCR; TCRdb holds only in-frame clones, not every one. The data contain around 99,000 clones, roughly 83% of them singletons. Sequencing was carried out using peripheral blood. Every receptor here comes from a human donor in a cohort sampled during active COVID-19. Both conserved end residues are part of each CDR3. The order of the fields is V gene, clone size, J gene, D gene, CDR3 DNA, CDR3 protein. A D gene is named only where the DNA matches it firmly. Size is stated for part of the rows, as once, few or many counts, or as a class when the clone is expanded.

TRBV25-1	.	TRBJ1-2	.	TGTGCCAGCAGTGAACCCAGACAGTATGGCTACACCTTC	CASSEPRQYGYTF
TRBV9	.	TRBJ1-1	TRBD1	TGTGCCAGCAGCGATCGACAGGGGATGAACACTGAAGCTTTCTTT	CASSDRQGMNTEAFF
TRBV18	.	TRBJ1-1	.	TGTGCCAGCTCACCGGGACTGATGAACACTGAAGCTTTCTTT	CASSPGLMNTEAFF
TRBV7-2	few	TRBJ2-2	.	TGTGCCAGCAGCTCGACAGATACCGGGGAGCTGTTTTTT	CASSSTDTGELFF
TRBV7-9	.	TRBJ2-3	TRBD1	TGTGCCAGCAGCCTCGACAGGGGAGTCGTAGTAGATACGCAGTATTTT	CASSLDRGVVVDTQYF
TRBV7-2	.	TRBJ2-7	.	TGTGCCATCAAACCCCCAGGGTACGAGCAGTACTTC	CAIKPPGYEQYF
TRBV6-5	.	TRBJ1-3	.	TGTGCCAGCAGTATAGACTACAGGGCTGGAAACACCATATATTTT	CASSIDYRAGNTIYF
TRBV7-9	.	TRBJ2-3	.	TGTGCCAGCAGCTTAGACACCAGCGGCCTAAGGGATACGCAGTATTTT	CASSLDTSGLRDTQYF
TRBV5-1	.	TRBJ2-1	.	TGCGCCAGCAGCTTGCAGACACCCCCGGGGAATGAGCAGTTCTTC	CASSLQTPPGNEQFF
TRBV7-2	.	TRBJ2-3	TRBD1	TGTGCCAGCAGCTTAGTGGCGACAGGGGTGACAGATACGCAGTATTTT	CASSLVATGVTDTQYF
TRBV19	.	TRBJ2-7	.	TGTGCCAGTAGTATACGGGGACTTGGCTACGAGCAGTACTTC	CASSIRGLGYEQYF
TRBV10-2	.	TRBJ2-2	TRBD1	TGCGCCAGCAGTGAGCTTGCTACAGGGGTCACCGGGGAGCTGTTTTTT	CASSELATGVTGELFF
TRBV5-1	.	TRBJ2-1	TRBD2	TGCGCCAGCTCTAGCGGCTACAATGAGCAGTTCTTC	CASSSGYNEQFF
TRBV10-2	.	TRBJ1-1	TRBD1	TGCGCCAGCAGGACAGGGGAGGTCACTGAAGCTTTCTTT	CASRTGEVTEAFF
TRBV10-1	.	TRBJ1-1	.	TGCGCCAGCAGGCGACAGCAATCCACTGAAGCTTTCTTT	CASRRQQSTEAFF
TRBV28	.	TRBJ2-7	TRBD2	TGTGCCAGCAGTCCCGGACTAGCGGCTCCTTACGAGCAGTACTTC	CASSPGLAAPYEQYF
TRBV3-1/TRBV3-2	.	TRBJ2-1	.	TGTGCCAGCAGCCCCCAACGGGGGACAGCGTTCAATGAGCAGTTCTTC	CASSPQRGTAFNEQFF
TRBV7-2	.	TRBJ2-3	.	TGTGCCAGCAGCTTAGGACATGCCGCACTTAGCACAGATACGCAGTATTTT	CASSLGHAALSTDTQYF
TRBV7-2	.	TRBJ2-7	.	TGTGCCAGCAGCTTGGCCCCTTACGAGCAGTACTTC	CASSLAPYEQYF
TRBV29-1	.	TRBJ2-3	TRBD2	TGCAGCTTAAGACTAGCGGGCGGCACAGATACGCAGTATTTT	CSLRLAGGTDTQYF
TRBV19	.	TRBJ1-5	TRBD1	TGTGCCACCAAGGACAGGGCAGGAATTAGCAATCAGCCCCAGCATTTT	CATKDRAGISNQPQHF
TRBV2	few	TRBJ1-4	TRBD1	TGTGCCAGCAGTGAACAGGGGGTAGCTAATGAAAAACTGTTTTTT	CASSEQGVANEKLFF
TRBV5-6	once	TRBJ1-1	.	TGTGCCAGCAGCTTTCGGGGGTTGAACACTGAAGCTTTCTTT	CASSFRGLNTEAFF
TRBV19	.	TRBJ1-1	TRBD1	TGTGCCAGTAGTACCGACAACGACAGGGGCACTGAAGCTTTCTTT	CASSTDNDRGTEAFF
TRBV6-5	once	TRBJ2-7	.	TGTGCCAGCAGTTACTCGAACCAGGGGTCCTACGAGCAGTACTTC	CASSYSNQGSYEQYF
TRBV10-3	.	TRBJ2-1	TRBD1	TGTGCCATCAGTGAGTCGGGGACAGGGAATGGTGAGCAGTTCTTC	CAISESGTGNGEQFF
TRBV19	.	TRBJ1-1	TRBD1	TGTGCCAGTAGTCCAAGACAGGGTGGGACTGAAGCTTTCTTT	CASSPRQGGTEAFF